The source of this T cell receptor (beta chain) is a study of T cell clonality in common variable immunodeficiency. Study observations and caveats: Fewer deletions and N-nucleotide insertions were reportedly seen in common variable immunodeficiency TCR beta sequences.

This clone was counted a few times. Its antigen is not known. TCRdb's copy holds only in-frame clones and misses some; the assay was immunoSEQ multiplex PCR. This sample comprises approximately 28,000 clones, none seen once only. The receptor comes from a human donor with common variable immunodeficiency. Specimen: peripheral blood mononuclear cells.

Partial CDR3 DNA: TGCAGTGCTAGAGTGGTAGTCTTCTTAAATGAG. It translates to CSARVVVFLNE. The whole CDR3 is CSARVVVFLNEQFF. The chain uses TRBV20-1 and TRBJ2-1; D remains ambiguous. The CDR3 is cut off 3 residues early in the read; its end comes from the germline J gene. The CDR3 consists of 14 residues. V gave up 1 base and J gave up 7 bases, with 14 bases separating them. In germline, CDR1 is DFQATT, CDR2 SNEGSKA (reference sequence).